One and the same sample provided the 22 T cell receptor beta chains below, sequenced in a study of T cell repertoires in cytomegalovirus infection. Their specific antigens are unknown. MiXCR was run by TCRdb on the reads, yielding one entry per CDR3 protein. The repertoire holds hundreds of thousands of distinct CDR3 sequences, with around 32% as singletons. The sequencing here drew on cultured PBMCs, taken from culture after CMV antigen stimulation. Receptor source: a human donor in good health (CMV status not recorded). Some clones in this sample may be carry-over from other donors' samples.

The J gene is TRBJ1-1, the V gene TRBV18, with 8 bases that match TRBD1. Trimming took 0 bases from V and 4 from J; bases not matched to a gene: 7. This CDR3 comprises 16 residues. In germline, CDR1 is KGHSH, CDR2 LQKENI. CDR3 sequence reads: CASSPPYGQGTTEAFF. In nucleotides, the CDR3 is TGTGCCAGCTCACCACCATACGGACAGGGTACCACTGAAGCTTTCTTT.

The gene calls are TRBV6-6 and TRBJ2-3; D ambiguous. Trimming pared 10 bases from V and 2 bases from J, leaving 13 bases between. The CDR3 is 13 amino acids. Germline CDR1 is MNHNY and CDR2 is SVGAGI (reference sequence). The CDR3 sequence is CATTGYTTDTQYF. The CDR3 bases are TGTGCCACCACTGGCTACACCACAGATACGCAGTATTTT.

The chain uses TRBV20-1 and TRBJ2-3, with 14 bases lining up with TRBD2. Germline V CDR1 and CDR2: DFQATT, SNEGSKA (reference sequence). This CDR3 contains 16 residues. V lost 3 bases to trimming and J lost 6 bases; unmatched junction nucleotides: 8. The CDR3 reads CSASHPTSGGADTQYF. The CDR3 DNA is TGCAGTGCTAGTCACCCGACTAGCGGGGGGGCGGATACGCAGTATTTT.

The chain couples TRBV6-1 to TRBJ2-5; D uncertain. V dropped 7 bases and J dropped 2 bases, with 17 bases sitting between them. This CDR3 spans 15 amino acids. The V gene's germline CDR1 is MNHNS and CDR2 SASEGT. The CDR3 here is CASTFAWAGQETQYF. Here the CDR3 DNA reads TGTGCCAGCACTTTTGCCTGGGCAGGACAAGAGACCCAGTACTTC.

The rearrangement joins TRBV20-1 to TRBJ2-3, with a possible D match to TRBD2 (6 bases). The CDR3 totals 14 residues. Germline loops: CDR1 DFQATT, CDR2 SNEGSKA (reference sequence). The germline V and J ends were trimmed by 3 bases and 0 bases, with 10 bases remaining between them. This CDR3 is CSASVGTSTDTQYF. The DNA of the CDR3 is TGCAGTGCTAGTGTCGGGACTAGCACAGATACGCAGTATTTT.

This chain uses TRBV4-3 with TRBJ2-5; D remains ambiguous. The length of the CDR3 is 17 residues. CDR1 and CDR2 from the germline V gene are LGHNA and YSLEER. Trimming took 1 base from V and 1 from J, leaving 16 bases between them. The CDR3 DNA sequence: TGCGCCAGCAGCCAAGGTTCGGCAGGCCCTACCCAAGAGACCCAGTACTTC. It yields the protein CASSQGSAGPTQETQYF.

The gene calls are TRBV11-2 and TRBJ2-7, with TRBD2 identical over 8 bases. This CDR3 comprises 14 residues. After removal of 3 bases from V and 3 bases from J, the junction contained 4 bases not matched to a gene. Germline lookup yields CDR1 SGHAT and CDR2 FQNNGV. The CDR3 DNA reads as TGTGCCAGCAGCTTTGGCGGGGGGCACTACGAGCAGTACTTC. Its translation is CASSFGGGHYEQYF.

The chain is built from TRBV19 and TRBJ2-3, with TRBD2 identical over 10 bases. Unmatched junction bases numbered 8, after V lost 2 bases and J lost 9 bases. Germline V lookup: CDR1 LNHDA, CDR2 SQIVND (reference sequence). CDR3 length: 15 residues. As DNA, the CDR3 is TGTGCCAGTAGTATAATGAATAGCGGGAGGTTCACGCAGTATTTT. Translation gives CASSIMNSGRFTQYF.

This clonotype turned up a few times. The chain carries TRBV6-1 and TRBJ1-1; D unresolved. The V gene lost 0 bases and the J gene lost 3 bases, with 11 bases spanning the gap. This CDR3 has 15 residues. CDR1 and CDR2 (germline): MNHNS, SASEGT. The chain's CDR3 is CASSEAGPGYTEAFF. CDR3 in DNA: TGTGCCAGCAGTGAAGCCGGTCCGGGTTACACTGAAGCTTTCTTT.

CDR3 in amino acids: CSAGGTDSSYEQYF. In DNA form, the CDR3 reads TGCAGTGCTGGTGGGACGGATAGCTCCTACGAGCAGTACTTC. This chain connects TRBV20-1 to TRBJ2-7; D assignment may be TRBD1 or TRBD2 (5 bases each). Trimming cost V 5 bases and J 0 bases, with 14 bases left between them. CDR1 is DFQATT, CDR2 SNEGSKA, per germline (reference sequence). There are 14 residues in the CDR3.

V is TRBV7-9 and J is TRBJ2-1; D call uncertain. V was pared by 7 bases and J by 9 bases, with 13 bases between. This CDR3 has 12 residues. Germline assignment: CDR1 SEHNR and CDR2 FQNEAQ (reference sequence). The CDR3 protein is CASNTLFGEQFF. The CDR3 bases are TGTGCCAGCAACACCCTATTCGGTGAGCAGTTCTTC.

V and J are TRBV10-3 and TRBJ2-1; 8 bases align to TRBD2. V lost 4 bases to trimming and J lost 6 bases; unmatched junction nucleotides: 8. Germline CDR1 ENHRY, CDR2 SYGVKD. The CDR3 spans 15 residues. The CDR3 protein is CAISAVAGTGNEQFF. Written as DNA, the CDR3 is TGTGCCATCAGTGCCGTAGCGGGAACCGGCAATGAGCAGTTCTTC.

The rearrangement joins TRBV7-9 to TRBJ2-7; no reliable D call. CDR3 length: 14 residues. Deletions cut 3 bases from V and 6 bases from J, with 15 bases between. Per germline, CDR1 SEHNR and CDR2 FQNEAQ (reference sequence). CDR3 sequence reads: CASSFLLGGSEQYF. The CDR3 DNA reads as TGTGCCAGCAGCTTTTTGCTAGGTGGTTCCGAGCAGTACTTC. The complete variable domain, with remaining parts taken from reference TRBV7-9 and TRBJ2-7, reads DTGVSQNPRHKITKRGQNVTFRCDPISEHNRLYWYRQTLGQGPEFLTYFQNEAQLEKSRLLSDRFSAERPKGSFSTLEIQRTEQGDSAMYLCASSFLLGGSEQYFGPGTRLTVT.

This clonotype was detected only once. The chain combines TRBV6-1 with TRBJ1-5; 7 bases align to TRBD1. The V and J ends lost 6 bases and 0 bases, in that order; junction bases with no gene match: 8. The CDR3 extends over 16 amino acids. Germline CDR1 reads MNHNS; CDR2 reads SASEGT. The CDR3 DNA reads as TGTGCCAGCAGCAAACAGGGGCAATATAGCAATCAGCCCCAGCATTTT. Encoded protein: CASSKQGQYSNQPQHF.

The V and J genes are TRBV4-2 and TRBJ2-7; D is perhaps TRBD2 (6 bases). This CDR3 is 16 amino acids long. The germline V gene has CDR1 LGHNA and CDR2 YNFKEQ. Trimming cost V 4 bases and J 3 bases, with 19 bases left between them. CDR3 DNA sequence: TGTGCCAGCAGCCCCAAGGGTCAATGGGAGGACTACGAGCAGTACTTC. This translates into CASSPKGQWEDYEQYF.

The chain has TRBV28 and TRBJ1-2; 10 bases are a match to TRBD1. Unmatched junction bases numbered 4, after V lost 2 bases and J lost 7 bases. Germline assignment: CDR1 MDHEN and CDR2 SYDVKM. The CDR3 loop spans 14 amino acids. As DNA, the CDR3 is TGTGCCAGCAGTTTAAGGACAGGGGGTCTTGGCTACACCTTC. Encoded protein: CASSLRTGGLGYTF.

This clonotype was found many times. The chain uses TRBV7-2 and TRBJ2-3, with a possible D match to TRBD2 (5 bases). Trimming left V 3 bases short and J 5 bases short, with 15 bases between. The CDR3 loop spans 15 amino acids. Per the germline V gene, CDR1 is SGHTA and CDR2 is FQGNSA. CDR3 in amino acids: CASSFVWGAQDTQYF. In DNA form, the CDR3 reads TGTGCCAGCAGCTTCGTGTGGGGAGCCCAAGATACGCAGTATTTT.

This sequence joins TRBV12-3 or TRBV12-4 and TRBJ2-3, with 8 bases lining up with TRBD2. The V gene end was trimmed by 1 base and the J gene end by 4 bases; junction bases not matched to a gene: 4. The CDR3 extends over 15 amino acids. The CDR3 DNA is TGTGCCAGCAGTTTAGGTCGGGGACTAGCAGATACGCAGTATTTT. It yields the protein CASSLGRGLADTQYF.

This clonotype was detected a few times. This rearrangement joins TRBV6-2 or TRBV6-3 to TRBJ2-5; tentative D call: TRBD2 (7 bases). Germline V gene sequence: CDR1 MNHEY, CDR2 SVGEGT. V shed 11 bases and J shed 4 bases, with 23 bases lying between them. The CDR3 covers 15 residues. CDR3 bases: TGTGCCGGAAAACAAACGGGGGGCCTTGGAGAGACCCAGTACTTC. This encodes CAGKQTGGLGETQYF.

The chain is built from TRBV7-6 and TRBJ2-1; no clear D gene. The CDR3 covers 16 residues. Trimming shortened V by 5 bases and J by 5 bases, and 19 bases separated the two germline ends. Germline assignment: CDR1 SGHVS and CDR2 FNYEAQ. The CDR3 loop is CASSPRPVQENNEQFF. The CDR3 bases are TGTGCCAGCAGCCCAAGACCGGTCCAGGAAAACAATGAGCAGTTCTTC.

This clonotype was detected a few times. In DNA form, the CDR3 reads TGTGCCACCAGTGGAGTACTAGCCAGCTCCTACAATGAGCAGTTCTTC. Translation: CATSGVLASSYNEQFF. V is TRBV24-1 and J is TRBJ2-1, with D maybe TRBD2 (6 bases). The CDR3 runs to 16 residues. The germline CDR1 and CDR2 sequences are KGHDR and SFDVKD. Trimming removed 5 bases from V and 0 bases from J, with 13 bases in between.

Only a few counts were recorded for this clonotype. This sequence joins TRBV6-1 and TRBJ1-2; TRBD1 agrees at 10 bases. J gave up 4 bases and V 5 bases, and 10 bases lay outside the gene matches. The germline CDR1 and CDR2 sequences are MNHNS and SASEGT. This CDR3 region has 16 residues. The CDR3 spells CASSSPGTGALYGYTF. CDR3 nucleotide sequence: TGTGCCAGCAGTTCGCCCGGGACAGGGGCTCTCTATGGCTACACCTTC.